What follows is one TCR beta chain and its context. Its antigen is not known. The V and J ends lost 3 bases and 1 base respectively, with 12 bases between them. The CDR3 contains 15 residues. The V gene's germline CDR1 is KGHSH and CDR2 LQKENI. Any patient presenting with uncontrolled infection, other autoimmune disease, pregnancy or lactation was left out. The investigators amplified TCR beta CDR3 regions from RNA transcripts. The study used the HTBI primer set for a first-round RT-PCR of the TCR CDR3. TCRdb independently ran MiXCR on the multiplex PCR reads; one entry per CDR3 protein. The data contain roughly 520,000 distinct CDR3 sequences, about 24% of them singletons. This entry comes from a study of T cells in Graves' hyperthyroidism and ophthalmopathy. About the research overall: Peripheral blood was drawn at first diagnosis, prior to all treatment.

Points from the study as a whole: By a 13 V-J model, ophthalmopathy was set apart from stable hyperthyroidism. In the blood, most expanded thyroid clonotypes above 0.001 appeared as well.

This clonotype was sampled from a woman aged 25-40 years with Graves' ophthalmopathy. The sample was blood. The V call is TRBV18, the J call TRBJ2-5, with D possibly being TRBD1 or TRBD2 (6 bases each). CDR3 protein: CASSPLGGAQETQYF. CDR3 nucleotides: TGTGCCAGCTCACCCCTCGGGGGCGCCCAAGAGACCCAGTACTTC. The variable domain in full, with the rest retrieved from reference TRBV18 and TRBJ2-5, is NAGVMQNPRHLVRRRGQEARLRCSPMKGHSHVYWYRQLPEEGLKFMVYLQKENIIDESGMPKERFSAEFPKEGPSILRIQQVVRGDSAAYFCASSPLGGAQETQYFGPGTRLLVL.